The following is a T cell receptor (beta chain) sequence with its context. What it binds is not known. This sample stems from a study of shared clonotypes between healthy human individuals. In the study overall: Each donor's CD8 memory used one plate, CD8 naive two, each CD4 subset three. Study results and limitations: For naive CD4 cells, 4% to 6% of clonotypes were shared across a handful of donors.

Clones were read by immunoSEQ multiplex PCR, and TCRdb kept only the in-frame ones, dropping some. This table holds over 2 million clones, 85% to 95% found once. Per the germline V gene, CDR1 is SNHLY and CDR2 is FYNNEI. The ends were cut back, 7 bases at V and 2 bases at J, with 6 bases in the middle. This CDR3 comprises 13 residues. Within Nashville, Tennessee resided all donors, each a Caucasian adult. A CD45RA-negative memory subset and a CD45RA+ naive subset were separated from the CD4+ cells. J is TRBJ2-6 and V is TRBV2; D is unresolved. This clonotype originated in a man aged 18 to 29 in good health. Some clones in this sample may be carry-over from other donors' samples. The specimen was naive CD4+ T cells from PBMCs. As for subset: CD45RA+ positively selected. CDR3 loop: CASISPGANVLTF. CDR3 nucleotides: TGTGCCAGCATCAGCCCTGGGGCCAACGTCCTGACTTTC.